The present entry profiles one T cell receptor (beta chain) with its context. What it binds is unknown. Trimming cost V 1 base and J 0 bases, with 13 bases left between them. The CDR3 covers 16 residues. Germline CDR1 reads KGHSH; CDR2 reads LQKENI. This sample was taken from a study of OX40 agonist ivuxolimab in advanced cancers. Study-level background: The patients received agonistic anti-OX40 (CD134) antibody ivuxolimab. Hepatocellular carcinoma, melanoma, renal cell or head and neck cancer was diagnosed in the dose-escalation patients.

Study-level results: Among some nonresponders, normalized T-cell clonal expansion was also low. No antigen was identified for the clonally expanded peripheral T cells.

Data came from immunoSEQ multiplex PCR; TCRdb stores just in-frame clones and leaves some out. The data contain more than 70,000 clones, 75% to 90% of them singletons. The receptor comes from an adult with an advanced solid tumor such as melanoma, head and neck, liver or kidney cancer. The source was CD4+ or CD8+ T cells sorted from blood, collected in a trial of the OX40 agonist ivuxolimab. The chain combines TRBV18 with TRBJ2-7; no definite D call. The CDR3 protein is CASSPRLRNHSYEQYF. CDR3 coding DNA: TGTGCCAGCTCACCACGGCTCCGGAACCACTCCTACGAGCAGTACTTC.